This TCR beta chain was observed in a study of Ad26.COV2.S vaccination and SARS-CoV-2 variants. As for the study in general: Ad26.COV2.S shots went into the muscle once or twice, 56 days apart.

Treatment specified: 15 to 20 received Ad26.COV2.S at low or high dose, single or two shots; about 5 received placebo; per-sample allocation not given. Collection of samples fell on day 63 after the first vaccine or placebo injection. Here immunoSEQ multiplex PCR was the method, and the copy in TCRdb shows in-frame clones only, minus some. The top ten clones hold 1.9% of a sample with fewer than 400,000 clones, around 83% of them seen once. Comments on this clone: Its antigen is not identified.

Findings of the study overall: TCR breadth and depth analyses may have underestimated total T cell responses.

Sequenced material: peripheral blood, taken in a trial of Ad26.COV2.S vaccine versus placebo. This TCR derives from a person aged 18-60 years who received the Ad26.COV2.S COVID-19 vaccine or a placebo.

The CDR3 sequence is CASSMGQPYEQYF. The CDR3 region has the DNA TGTGCCAGCAGCATGGGACAGCCCTACGAGCAGTACTTC. The rearrangement joins TRBV5-6 to TRBJ2-7; 7 nucleotides line up with TRBD1. The CDR3 length is 13 residues. The germline gives CDR1 SGHDT, CDR2 YYEEEE. Trimming cost V 4 bases and J 2 bases; bases outside gene matches: 3.